Below are 21 T cell receptor beta chains sequenced from a single sample in a study of tumor-infiltrating lymphocytes in primary liver carcinoma. From unsorted bulk tissue weighing about 17-30 mg, DNA and RNA were co-extracted. Priming with a constant-region primer yielded TCR beta cDNA from 400 to 550 ng total RNA. Researchers made the TCR beta libraries by running three nested multiplex PCR rounds with slightly modified ARM-PCR. PCR rounds one and two used TRBV1-TRBV30 forward primers with a C-beta reverse primer for 10 cycles each. TCRdb called the multiplex PCR reads again in MiXCR, with one record for every CDR3 protein. In the table there are about 190,000 distinct CDR3 sequences, approximately 80% of which are singletons. The sequencing input was tumor tissue from primary liver carcinoma. The receptors here all came from a middle-aged man with primary liver carcinoma and hepatitis B virus infection.

J is TRBJ2-4 and V is TRBV29-1; D uncertain. V was clipped by 8 bases and J by 6 bases, with 14 bases between them. The CDR3 covers 12 residues. Germline values: CDR1 SQVTM, CDR2 ANQGSEA. The CDR3 reads CSPSRVVNIQYF. In nucleotides, the CDR3 is TGCAGCCCATCTAGGGTCGTAAACATTCAGTACTTC.

This clonotype was seen a few times. The chain recombines TRBV6-6 with TRBJ1-6; 7 bases map to TRBD1. Germline trimming cut 9 bases from V and 7 bases from J; bases unmatched to any gene: 12. CDR1 MNHNY and CDR2 SVGAGI come from the germline V gene (reference sequence). The CDR3 runs to 15 residues. This CDR3 reads CASSLETGRNSPLHF. The CDR3 DNA is TGTGCCAGTAGTCTCGAGACAGGGCGCAATTCACCCCTCCACTTT.

As for this clonotype: One junction end does not reproduce the germline sequence, and a read error may be involved. The rearrangement links TRBV6-6 to TRBJ2-5; D is possibly TRBD1 (5 bases). Germline lookup yields CDR1 MNHNY and CDR2 SVGAGI (reference sequence). The CDR3 runs 13 residues. Here the CDR3 DNA reads TGTCCCAGCAGCATGAGACCGACAGTGACCCAGTACTTC. Its translation: CPSSMRPTVTQYF.

The table lists this clonotype with a few counts. A read error may account for a junction end that differs from germline. The CDR3 bases are TGTGCCAGCAGCTCGGGAACAAGGCCTACGGAGGAGCAATACTTC. Residues: CASSSGTRPTEEQYF. The chain links TRBV11-2 to TRBJ2-7, with D maybe TRBD2 (5 bases). Germline V gene data show CDR1 as SGHAT and CDR2 as FQNNGV. This CDR3 spans 15 amino acids.

Ten or more counts support this clonotype. This chain connects TRBV12-3 or TRBV12-4 to TRBJ2-1; 8 nucleotides line up with TRBD1. CDR3 length equals 15 residues. V shed 5 bases, J shed 4 bases, and the junction held 7 bases outside the gene matches. DNA for the CDR3: TGTGCCAGCAGTCCCCCCGGGACAGGATACAATGAGCAGTTCTTC. Protein: CASSPPGTGYNEQFF.

The V and J genes are TRBV13 and TRBJ2-7, with D perhaps matching TRBD2 (5 bases). V shed 7 bases and J shed 1 base, with 14 bases lying between them. Germline V gene sequence: CDR1 PRHDT, CDR2 FYEKMQ (reference sequence). The CDR3 runs to 14 residues. The CDR3 region has the DNA TGTGCCAGCAACTCGTCCAGGACTTCCTACGAGCAGTACTTC. It encodes CASNSSRTSYEQYF.

This clonotype was counted only a few times. The CDR3 carries no conserved terminal phenylalanine or tryptophan, so it likely arises from a read error. The rearrangement uses TRBV5-5 and TRBJ2-3; 10 bases are shared with TRBD2. Trimming at V came to 4 bases and at J to 6 bases, leaving 11 bases not matched to a gene. The CDR3 contains 16 residues. Germline CDR1 is SGHKS and CDR2 is YYEKEE (reference sequence). The CDR3 loop is CASSLLAAGGVDTQYL. As DNA, the CDR3 is TGTGCCAGCAGCCTCTTAGCAGCGGGAGGGGTGGATACGCAGTATTTG.

Note on this clonotype: The conserved phenylalanine or tryptophan is not found at the CDR3 terminus, so this likely reflects a read error. The V gene is TRBV10-3, the J gene TRBJ1-2, with unresolved D. This CDR3 has 15 amino acids. Looked up from germline, CDR1 is ENHRY and CDR2 is SYGVKD. V gave up 0 bases and J gave up 1 base, with 9 bases separating them. CDR3 in amino acids: CAISESWRNNYGYTI. The CDR3 DNA follows: TGTGCCATCAGTGAGTCGTGGCGTAATAACTATGGCTACACCATC.

In the case of this clonotype: Compared with germline, one end of the junction differs, possibly owing to a read error. The chain uses TRBV29-1 and TRBJ1-1, with unresolved D. Germline V gene data show CDR1 as SQVTM and CDR2 as ANQGSEA. This CDR3 region has 11 residues. The CDR3 DNA is TGTAGCGTTCGATCGGGCTCTGAAGCTTTCTTT. Translation gives CSVRSGSEAFF.

The chain joins TRBV6-6 to TRBJ1-1, with a tentative D call TRBD1 (6 bases). V was trimmed by 2 bases and J by 5 bases, leaving 9 bases between them. The CDR3 is made up of 13 amino acids. Germline CDR1 reads MNHNY; CDR2 reads SVGAGI (reference sequence). CDR3 region: CASSYTGCTEAFF. CDR3 nucleotides: TGTGCCAGCAGTTACACAGGGTGTACTGAAGCTTTCTTT.

V usage is TRBV28 and J usage is TRBJ2-5; D assignment may be TRBD1 or TRBD2 (5 bases each). The CDR3 contains 14 residues. Germline lookup yields CDR1 MDHEN and CDR2 SYDVKM. CDR3 nucleotides: TGTGTCAGAAGTCGGGACGTTGGGCAAGAGACCCAGTACTTC. It translates to CVRSRDVGQETQYF.

In regard to this clonotype: The junction departs from the called germline gene at one end, perhaps through a read error. This chain connects TRBV11-2 to TRBJ2-3; the match to TRBD2 covers 14 bases. The CDR3 length is 16 residues. Germline V gives CDR1 SGHAT, CDR2 FQNNGV. CDR3 coding DNA: TGTGCTAGCAGCTCGGGACTAGCGGGAGTGTTGGATACGCAGAATTTT. Its protein product is CASSSGLAGVLDTQNF. The variable domain in full, with the rest retrieved from reference TRBV11-2 and TRBJ2-3, is EAGVAQSPRYKIIEKRQSVAFWCNPISGHATLYWYQQILGQGPKLLIQFQNNGVVDDSQLPKDRFSAERLKGVDSTLKIQPAKLEDSAVYLCASSSGLAGVLDTQNFGPGTRLTVL.

The chain combines TRBV29-1 with TRBJ1-1; D is unclear. The length of the CDR3 is 13 residues. Trimming took off 1 base at V and 9 bases at J, with 15 bases between the two ends. Germline V CDR1 and CDR2: SQVTM, ANQGSEA. The CDR3 DNA reads as TGCAGCGTTGAAGCCACTCGGAAGACTAAAGCTTTCTTT. This translates into CSVEATRKTKAFF.

In the case of this clonotype: Germline is not matched at one junction end, which may reflect a read error. This sequence joins TRBV4-2 and TRBJ2-2, with a tentative D call TRBD1 (5 bases). This CDR3 has 16 residues. Germline V gene data show CDR1 as LGHNA and CDR2 as YNFKEQ. CDR3 protein: CARSQAGQGGIGELFF. The CDR3 DNA is TGTGCCAGAAGCCAAGCCGGGCAGGGCGGCATCGGGGAGCTGTTTTTT.

The chain employs TRBV10-3 and TRBJ2-7, with D perhaps being TRBD1 or TRBD2 (5 bases each). CDR1 and CDR2 (germline): ENHRY, SYGVKD. This CDR3 is built from 18 residues. Between the trimmed V and J ends, which lost 3 bases and 3 bases, there was a span of 24 bases. CDR3 bases: TGTGCCATCAGTGACCCATCCCTCCGGGACGATGGGGTCTACGAGCAGTACTTC. Protein: CAISDPSLRDDGVYEQYF.

J is TRBJ1-2 and V is TRBV28, with D unresolved. Trimming took 7 bases from V and 0 from J, leaving 9 bases between them. Germline assignment: CDR1 MDHEN and CDR2 SYDVKM. This CDR3 spans 13 amino acids. CDR3: CASKKATNYGYTF. CDR3 in DNA: TGTGCCAGCAAAAAAGCTACTAACTATGGCTACACCTTC.

The V gene is TRBV24-1, the J gene TRBJ1-5; D not certain. Germline V gene lookup returns CDR1 KGHDR and CDR2 SFDVKD. The CDR3 runs to 14 residues. Trimming cost V 4 bases and J 7 bases, with 13 bases left between them. The CDR3, as DNA: TGTGCCACCAGTGACCGGTACATAGGGCAGCCCCAGCATTTT. The encoded protein is CATSDRYIGQPQHF.

About this clonotype: This may be a read error, as it is one base from a much larger clone. The rearrangement links TRBV18 to TRBJ2-2, with TRBD2 as a possible D gene (6 bases). From germline, CDR1 is KGHSH and CDR2 LQKENI. The CDR3 consists of 16 residues. The V and J ends lost 5 bases and 7 bases respectively, with 20 bases between them. The chain's CDR3 is CASSSSLDPGSGELFF. The CDR3 nucleotides are TGTGCCAGCTCATCCTCACTGGACCCCGGGAGCGGGGAGCTGTTTTTT.

Concerning this clonotype: Given the absence of the conserved phenylalanine or tryptophan at the CDR3 end, a read error is likely. It is unclear where the CDR3 begins or ends on the DNA, so no DNA is shown, and the CDR3 is as TCRdb lists it. The genes are TRBV11-3 and TRBJ1-1; TRBD1, as called in the table, went unchecked against the DNA. The CDR3 contains 14 residues when both ends are counted. Germline assignment: CDR1 SGHNT and CDR2 YENEEA. This CDR3 reads CASSHVQELGEASV.

With regard to this clonotype: Mismatch with germline at one junction end may stem from a read error. The chain is built from TRBV12-3 or TRBV12-4 and TRBJ2-2, with D tentatively TRBD2 (6 bases). This CDR3 is 16 amino acids long. The DNA for the CDR3 is TGTGCGAGCAGCCTCCGTGGACGGCGAATCACCGGGGAGGTGTTTTTT. It translates to CASSLRGRRITGEVFF.

Concerning this clonotype: A junction end diverges from the germline sequence, so it may reflect a read error. V gene TRBV4-2 combines with J gene TRBJ2-7; 7 bases fit TRBD2. Germline values: CDR1 LGHNA, CDR2 YNFKEQ. This CDR3 comprises 17 residues. DNA for the CDR3: TGTGCCAGCAGCCAAGCGGGGGGTCAGTTTAGCTTCTACGAGCAATACTTC. As protein: CASSQAGGQFSFYEQYF.